This note documents a single T cell receptor beta chain sequence. The data originate from a study of T cell changes during pregnancy in multiple sclerosis. Produced via immunoSEQ multiplex PCR; TCRdb's table is partial and in-frame only. The table shows almost 50,000 clones, with 91% occurring only once. The sample in question was CD8+ T cells from peripheral blood mononuclear cells, obtained after pregnancy. The TCR comes from a female donor with multiple sclerosis, enrolled in a pregnancy study.

CDR3 region: CATSENQNYEQYF. In nucleotides, the CDR3 is TGTGCCACCAGCGAAAATCAGAACTACGAGCAGTACTTC. The chain combines TRBV15 with TRBJ2-7, with unresolved D. The germline V gene encodes CDR1 LNHNV and CDR2 YYDKDF (reference sequence). The CDR3 totals 13 residues. V dropped 5 bases and J dropped 3 bases, with 11 bases sitting between them. Variable domain in full (rest from reference TRBV15 and TRBJ2-7): DAMVIQNPRYQVTQFGKPVTLSCSQTLNHNVMYWYQQKSSQAPKLLFHYYDKDFNNEADTPDNFQSRRPNTSFCFLDIRSPGLGDTAMYLCATSENQNYEQYFGPGTRLTVT.